This T cell receptor (beta chain) was found in a study of T cell changes during pregnancy in multiple sclerosis. CDR1 and CDR2 (germline): MNHNS, SASEGT. The CDR3 is 14 residues long. V was clipped by 6 bases and J by 4 bases, with 13 bases between them. The protocol was immunoSEQ multiplex PCR, while the TCRdb copy is restricted to in-frame clones and leaves out a portion. The data show approximately 59,000 clones, with around 90% seen just once and roughly 1.5% held by the top ten. This sample comprised peripheral blood, obtained in the third trimester of pregnancy. The receptor comes from a female donor in good health, enrolled as a control in a pregnancy study. This chain links TRBV6-1 with TRBJ1-3; D call uncertain. CDR3 sequence reads: CASRSPFGGNTIYF. The CDR3 region has the DNA TGTGCCAGCAGAAGTCCTTTTGGCGGAAACACCATATATTTT.